This is a list of T cell receptor beta chains from one sample in a study of T-cell reconstitution after alpha-beta-depleted transplantation in children. TCRdb redid the calling of the PCR reads with MiXCR, one entry per CDR3 protein. In the table there are approximately 490,000 distinct CDR3 sequences, roughly an eighth of which are singletons. The sample consisted of PBMCs from the stem cell graft donor, taken from the stem cell graft. The receptors come from a human donor who donated a stem cell graft to a child with combined immunodeficiency. Both conserved end residues are part of each CDR3. Each record gives: D gene, J gene, clone size, V gene, CDR3 protein, CDR3 DNA. D genes are given only for firm matches. Clone size, where shown, is once, few, many, or a class for clones that have expanded.

. | TRBJ2-7 | many | TRBV15 | CATILAYEQYF | TGTGCCACCATACTCGCCTACGAGCAGTACTTC
. | TRBJ2-7 | . | TRBV6-7 | CARNYEQYF | TGTGCGAGAAACTACGAGCAGTACTTC
. | TRBJ2-6 | many | TRBV12-3/TRBV12-4 | CASSPTDSGANVLTF | TGTGCCAGCAGCCCCACCGACTCTGGGGCCAACGTCCTGACTTTC
TRBD1 | TRBJ2-7 | few | TRBV30 | CAWRPRGISSYEQYF | TGTGCCTGGAGACCCAGGGGGATTAGCTCCTACGAGCAGTACTTC
TRBD1 | TRBJ2-5 | . | TRBV20-1 | CSARPSDRAKTQYF | TGCAGTGCTAGACCTTCGGACAGGGCGAAGACCCAGTACTTC
TRBD1 | TRBJ2-7 | many | TRBV29-1 | CSVGTGDVGEQYF | TGCAGCGTTGGGACAGGAGATGTTGGCGAGCAGTACTTC
. | TRBJ2-4 | few | TRBV5-8 | CASSFYGLAKNIQYF | TGTGCCAGCAGCTTTTACGGCCTAGCCAAAAACATTCAGTACTTC
. | TRBJ2-1 | few | TRBV4-3 | CASSVGSRYNEQFF | TGCGCCAGCAGCGTTGGTAGCAGATACAATGAGCAGTTCTTC
. | TRBJ2-1 | . | TRBV20-1 | CSAGSGNEQFF | TGCAGTGCCGGAAGCGGGAATGAGCAGTTCTTC
TRBD2 | TRBJ2-2 | . | TRBV27 | CASSRSGGYTGELFF | TGTGCCAGCAGTCGTAGCGGGGGATACACCGGGGAGCTGTTTTTT
. | TRBJ2-1 | many | TRBV12-3/TRBV12-4 | CAIARRRNEQFF | TGTGCCATTGCCCGGCGTAGGAATGAGCAGTTCTTC
TRBD1 | TRBJ1-2 | few | TRBV19 | CATSDRAGANYGYTF | TGTGCCACCTCGGACAGGGCAGGTGCTAACTATGGCTACACCTTC
. | TRBJ2-7 | . | TRBV7-2 | CASATTGLAELYEQYF | TGTGCCAGCGCAACGACAGGGCTAGCGGAGCTCTACGAGCAGTACTTC
TRBD2 | TRBJ2-1 | . | TRBV5-1 | CASSLGWAGLADNEQFF | TGCGCCAGCAGCTTGGGGTGGGCGGGACTAGCGGACAATGAGCAGTTCTTC
. | TRBJ1-1 | . | TRBV6-2/TRBV6-3 | CASSYSPGQAFF | TGTGCCAGCAGTTACTCCCCGGGTCAGGCTTTCTTT
. | TRBJ1-5 | many | TRBV20-1 | CSASHPRGLGNQPQHF | TGCAGTGCTAGTCACCCGAGAGGGCTTGGCAATCAGCCCCAGCATTTT
. | TRBJ1-5 | few | TRBV12-3/TRBV12-4 | CASSLGGGASNQPQHF | TGTGCCAGCAGTTTAGGGGGGGGTGCGAGCAATCAGCCCCAGCATTTT
. | TRBJ2-3 | many | TRBV13 | CASSLRQVSTDTQYF | TGTGCCAGCAGCTTGAGACAGGTCAGCACAGATACGCAGTATTTT
. | TRBJ1-1 | few | TRBV9 | CASSSGSDTEAFF | TGTGCCAGCAGTTCGGGCAGCGACACTGAAGCTTTCTTT
. | TRBJ2-3 | . | TRBV6-2/TRBV6-3 | CASSYIGGGITDTQYF | TGTGCCAGCAGTTATATTGGCGGGGGCATCACAGATACGCAGTATTTT
TRBD1 | TRBJ1-1 | few | TRBV9 | CASSVGTGSPEAFF | TGTGCCAGCAGCGTCGGGACAGGGTCCCCTGAAGCTTTCTTT
TRBD2 | TRBJ2-7 | many | TRBV10-3 | CATTGTKDYEQYF | TGTGCCACCACCGGGACTAAGGACTACGAGCAGTACTTC
. | TRBJ2-3 | many | TRBV7-9 | CASSYYTDTQYF | TGTGCCAGCAGCTACTACACAGATACGCAGTATTTT
TRBD1 | TRBJ1-2 | . | TRBV7-2 | CASSQDSGGTYGYTF | TGTGCCAGCAGTCAAGACTCAGGGGGTACCTATGGCTACACCTTC
. | TRBJ2-7 | few | TRBV7-8 | CASSFSGSAYEQYF | TGTGCCAGCAGCTTCTCAGGGAGCGCCTACGAGCAGTACTTC
TRBD1 | TRBJ1-2 | few | TRBV7-2 | CASSLIWDRVDYGYTF | TGTGCCAGCAGCTTGATTTGGGACAGGGTCGACTATGGCTACACCTTC
TRBD2 | TRBJ2-1 | . | TRBV5-1 | CASRTSGGGNEQFF | TGCGCCAGCAGGACTAGCGGGGGTGGAAATGAGCAGTTCTTC
. | TRBJ2-6 | . | TRBV5-1 | CASSFLTGANVLTF | TGCGCCAGCAGCTTCCTCACTGGGGCCAACGTCCTGACTTTC
. | TRBJ2-3 | many | TRBV6-5 | CASSYSAGVGTDTQYF | TGTGCCAGCAGTTACTCGGCCGGGGTAGGCACAGATACGCAGTATTTT
. | TRBJ2-5 | few | TRBV19 | CASGTGIRETQYF | TGTGCCAGTGGAACCGGGATCCGAGAGACCCAGTACTTC
TRBD2 | TRBJ2-4 | . | TRBV12-3/TRBV12-4 | CASSLGLAGDFLF | TGTGCCAGCAGTCTCGGACTAGCGGGGGACTTCCTCTTC
TRBD1 | TRBJ2-1 | . | TRBV4-2 | CASATRQGALNEQFF | TGTGCCAGCGCGACACGACAGGGGGCTCTTAATGAGCAGTTCTTC
TRBD2 | TRBJ2-3 | few | TRBV2 | CASSSSRGYYMASGEVF | TGTGCCAGCAGTAGTTCTCGAGGTTACTACATGGCTAGCGGGGAGGTATTT
. | TRBJ2-1 | few | TRBV12-3/TRBV12-4 | CASSTDPGISYNEQFF | TGTGCCAGCAGTACTGATCCGGGGATCTCCTACAATGAGCAGTTCTTC
. | TRBJ1-1 | few | TRBV12-3/TRBV12-4 | CASSLTPGAEAFF | TGTGCCAGCAGTTTGACCCCGGGGGCTGAAGCTTTCTTT
. | TRBJ2-1 | many | TRBV6-4 | CASSGGKNINEQFF | TGTGCCAGCAGTGGCGGCAAAAACATCAATGAGCAGTTCTTC
TRBD1 | TRBJ1-5 | many | TRBV2 | CASGRDRARYSNQPQHF | TGTGCCAGCGGTCGGGACAGGGCAAGATATAGCAATCAGCCCCAGCATTTT
. | TRBJ2-2 | . | TRBV5-6 | CASTFYSDAGELFF | TGTGCCAGCACCTTTTATAGCGACGCCGGGGAGCTGTTTTTT